This T cell receptor beta chain was documented in a study of T cells after yellow fever vaccination. TCRdb redid the calling of the 5' RACE reads with MiXCR, one entry per CDR3 protein. Of about 130,000 distinct CDR3 sequences listed, 8% to 10% were seen once; the top ten hold roughly 40%. This clonotype came up a few times. The CDR3 has 16 amino acids. CDR1 and CDR2 from the germline V gene are SEHNR and FQNEAQ (reference sequence). The trim removed 1 base at V and 1 base at J, leaving 3 bases unmatched. The chain carries TRBV7-9 and TRBJ2-3; 9 positions agree with TRBD2. This TCR was sampled from a young man who received the YFV17D yellow fever vaccine. The starting material was CD8+ T cells sorted from PBMCs, obtained on the day of the yellow fever booster vaccination. The CDR3 DNA reads TGTGCCAGCAGCTTAGTCGTAGCGGGAGGCACAGATACGCAGTATTTT. It translates to CASSLVVAGGTDTQYF. The variable domain in full, with the rest retrieved from reference TRBV7-9 and TRBJ2-3, is DTGVSQNPRHKITKRGQNVTFRCDPISEHNRLYWYRQTLGQGPEFLTYFQNEAQLEKSRLLSDRFSAERPKGSFSTLEIQRTEQGDSAMYLCASSLVVAGGTDTQYFGPGTRLTVL.